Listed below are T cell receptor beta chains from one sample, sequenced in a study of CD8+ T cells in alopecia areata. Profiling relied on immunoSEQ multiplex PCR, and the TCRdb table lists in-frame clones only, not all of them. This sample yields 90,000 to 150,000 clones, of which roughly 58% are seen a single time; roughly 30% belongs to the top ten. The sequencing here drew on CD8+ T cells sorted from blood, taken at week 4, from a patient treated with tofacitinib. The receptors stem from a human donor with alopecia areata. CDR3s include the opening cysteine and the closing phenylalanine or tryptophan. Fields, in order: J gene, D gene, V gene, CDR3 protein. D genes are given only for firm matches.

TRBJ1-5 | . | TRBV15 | CATSKQGASNQPQHF
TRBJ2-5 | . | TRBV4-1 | CASSHRTGETQYF
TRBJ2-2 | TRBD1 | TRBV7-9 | CASSSRDRVDTGELFF
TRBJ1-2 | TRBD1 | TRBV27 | CASSGLGGGYTF
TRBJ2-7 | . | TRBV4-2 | CASTGTGASYEQYF
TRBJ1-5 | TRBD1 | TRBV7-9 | CASSDGQASNQPQHF
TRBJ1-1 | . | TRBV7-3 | CASSGFLNTEAFF
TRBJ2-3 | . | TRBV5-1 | CASSLVGDTQYF
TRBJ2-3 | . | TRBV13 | CASSGGASTDTQYF
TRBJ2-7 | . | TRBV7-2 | CASSYDRFGYEQYF
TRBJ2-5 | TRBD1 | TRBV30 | CAWIPSDRVETQYF
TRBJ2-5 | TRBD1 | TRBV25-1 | CASSAGTGLETQYF
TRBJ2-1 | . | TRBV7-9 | CASSLVLGENEQFF
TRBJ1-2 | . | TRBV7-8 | CASSTLGAFDGYTF
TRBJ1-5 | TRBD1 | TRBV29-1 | CSVAKQGTQPQHF
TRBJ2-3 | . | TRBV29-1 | CSVDGPHFINTDTQYF
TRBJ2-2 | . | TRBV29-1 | CSGRTNTGELFF
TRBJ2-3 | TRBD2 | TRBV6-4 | CASSDSTSGGTDTQYF
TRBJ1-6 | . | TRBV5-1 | CASTRRGGGDSPLHF
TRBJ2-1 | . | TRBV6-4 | CASSDSPGNEQFF
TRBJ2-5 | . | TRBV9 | CASSPRGGTNSETQYF
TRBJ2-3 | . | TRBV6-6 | CASSPHTDTQYF
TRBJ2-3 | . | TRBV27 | CACQTGDTQYF
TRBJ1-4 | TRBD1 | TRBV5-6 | CASSYQGAVGGKLFF
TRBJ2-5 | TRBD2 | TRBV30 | CAWTPGLARGETQYF
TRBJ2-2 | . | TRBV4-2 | CASSQEEGTTGELFF
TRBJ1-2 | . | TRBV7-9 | CASSHGDYGYTF
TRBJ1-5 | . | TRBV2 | CASRQGVQTNQPQHF
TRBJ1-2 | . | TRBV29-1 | CSVHRRDISGYTF
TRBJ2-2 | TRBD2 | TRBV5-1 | CASSLESSGGTGELFF
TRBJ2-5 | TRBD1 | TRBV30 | CAWSLTGGRGETQYF
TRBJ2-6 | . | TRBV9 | CASSVESAGANVLTF
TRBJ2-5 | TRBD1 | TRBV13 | CASSSDRGRRETQYF
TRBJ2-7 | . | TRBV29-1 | CSVAGLSVYEQYF
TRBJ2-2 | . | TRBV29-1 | CSVIGRTGELFF
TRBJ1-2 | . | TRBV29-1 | CSVGGGYGYTF
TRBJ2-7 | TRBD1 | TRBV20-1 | CSAPQGFEQYF
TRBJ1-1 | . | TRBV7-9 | CASSLGTEAFF
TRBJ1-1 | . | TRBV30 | CAWAVGYDEAFF
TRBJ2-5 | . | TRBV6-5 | CASSYIGTRQETQYF
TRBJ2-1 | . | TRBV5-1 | CASSLMGAGSYNEQFF
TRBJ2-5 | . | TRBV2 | CASSIAYTTVEETQYF
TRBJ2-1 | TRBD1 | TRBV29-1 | CSVVGTGAYNEQFF
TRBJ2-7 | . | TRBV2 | CASSEGRGYYEQYF
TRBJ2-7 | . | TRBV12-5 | CASGFDGEQYF
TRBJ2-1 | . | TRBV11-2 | CASTHRVREQFF
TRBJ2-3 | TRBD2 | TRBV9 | CASSGVAGTSTDTQYF
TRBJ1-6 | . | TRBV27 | CASSLTSAPLHF
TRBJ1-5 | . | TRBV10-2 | CASSESRGGQPQHF
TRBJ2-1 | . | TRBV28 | CASSLWSEQFF
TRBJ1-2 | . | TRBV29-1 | CSVEVPDRRGGYTF
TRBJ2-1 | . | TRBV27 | CASSLSYSYNEQFF
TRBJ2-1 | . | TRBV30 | CAWSVDSSSYNEQFF
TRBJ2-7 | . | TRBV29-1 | CSVVRKSSYEQYF
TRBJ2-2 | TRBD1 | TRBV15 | CATSRPQGAGTGELFF